Below, 22 T cell receptor beta chains from the same sample are listed, as sequenced in a study of Ad26.COV2.S vaccination and SARS-CoV-2 variants. Using immunoSEQ multiplex PCR, the repertoire was profiled, and TCRdb retains in-frame clones only, with some absent. Of approximately 150,000 clones listed, just over 85% are singletons. The sample here was peripheral blood, taken after recovery from COVID-19. The receptors here all came from a human donor who had recovered from COVID-19.

CDR3 bases: TGTGCCAGCAGCTTGGCCGGCGCTCCGGGAACGCAAGAGACCCAGTACTTC. Translated: CASSLAGAPGTQETQYF. The rearrangement links TRBV5-6 to TRBJ2-5, with a weak D call TRBD2 (5 bases). The germline V and J ends were trimmed by 0 bases and 2 bases, with 17 bases remaining between them. CDR1 is SGHDT, CDR2 YYEEEE, per germline. The length of the CDR3 is 17 residues. Together with reference TRBV5-6 and TRBJ2-5, the CDR3 gives the full variable domain: DAGVTQSPTHLIKTRGQQVTLRCSPKSGHDTVSWYQQALGQGPQFIFQYYEEEERQRGNFPDRFSGHQFPNYSSELNVNALLLGDSALYLCASSLAGAPGTQETQYFGPGTRLLVL.

The chain is built from TRBV7-2 and TRBJ1-1; D call uncertain. The germline gives CDR1 SGHTA, CDR2 FQGNSA. CDR3 length: 14 residues. Trimming cost V 5 bases and J 2 bases, with 12 bases left between them. CDR3 bases: TGTGCCAGCAGCACCCGTACAGTCAACACTGAAGCTTTCTTT. Translation: CASSTRTVNTEAFF. The whole variable domain, filled in from reference TRBV7-2 and TRBJ1-1, reads GAGVSQSPSNKVTEKGKDVELRCDPISGHTALYWYRQSLGQGLEFLIYFQGNSAPDKSGLPSDRFSAERTGGSVSTLTIQRTQQEDSAVYLCASSTRTVNTEAFFGQGTRLTVV.

The CDR3 DNA reads as TGTGCCAGCATGAGTCTGGAGGGGGCTGGGGAGACCCAGTACTTC. Amino acids: CASMSLEGAGETQYF. V gene TRBV28 combines with J gene TRBJ2-5, with D perhaps matching TRBD1 (7 bases). V dropped 7 bases and J dropped 5 bases, with 20 bases sitting between them. Germline CDR1 and CDR2: MDHEN and SYDVKM. The CDR3 runs 15 residues.

CDR3 in amino acids: CAWSVQGGRYGYTF. CDR3 coding DNA: TGTGCCTGGAGTGTACAGGGCGGGCGCTATGGCTACACCTTC. This chain links TRBV30 with TRBJ1-2; D is possibly TRBD1 (6 bases). V lost 0 bases, J lost 4 bases, and 12 bases lay in between. CDR1 is GTSNPN and CDR2 is SVGIG in the germline V gene (reference sequence). There are 14 residues in the CDR3.

V usage is TRBV6-2 or TRBV6-3 and J usage is TRBJ2-2, with D maybe TRBD2 (6 bases). The V gene lost 6 bases and the J gene lost 3 bases, with 14 bases spanning the gap. Germline lookup yields CDR1 MNHEY and CDR2 SVGEGT. This CDR3 contains 15 residues. The CDR3 loop is CASSEAREDTGELFF. In DNA form, the CDR3 reads TGTGCCAGCAGCGAAGCTAGGGAGGACACCGGGGAGCTGTTTTTT.

The table lists this clone with many counts. The rearrangement uses TRBV2 and TRBJ2-1; no definite D call. The CDR3 extends over 13 amino acids. Trimming cost V 8 bases and J 5 bases, with 13 bases left between them. Germline V gives CDR1 SNHLY, CDR2 FYNNEI. This CDR3 is CASSILTHNEQFF. CDR3 nucleotides: TGTGCCAGCTCGATTCTGACACACAATGAGCAGTTCTTC.

V and J are TRBV12-3 or TRBV12-4 and TRBJ2-1; D not resolved. V was clipped by 6 bases and J by 9 bases, with 9 bases between them. The CDR3 has 11 residues. CDR3 amino acids: CASSPGGEQFF. DNA for the CDR3: TGTGCCAGCAGCCCAGGTGGTGAGCAGTTCTTC.

The CDR3 DNA reads as TGTGCCAGCAGCCCCAGGCAGGCCCGAGTCGGAAAACTGTTTTTT. This encodes CASSPRQARVGKLFF. The genes are TRBV5-8 and TRBJ1-4; D is unresolved. V shed 4 bases and J shed 10 bases, with 20 bases lying between them. Per the germline V gene, CDR1 is SGHTS and CDR2 is YDEGEE. The CDR3 sequence is 15 residues long.

This clone was seen only a few times. This sequence joins TRBV20-1 and TRBJ2-1; D ambiguous. Trimming removed 3 bases from V and 0 bases from J, with 9 bases in between. This CDR3 is 14 amino acids long. Germline loops: CDR1 DFQATT, CDR2 SNEGSKA (reference sequence). The CDR3 DNA sequence: TGCAGTGCTAGTTACCAGCGCTCCTACAATGAGCAGTTCTTC. Translation: CSASYQRSYNEQFF.

The chain joins TRBV5-1 to TRBJ2-5, with 8 bases aligning to TRBD2. The CDR3 consists of 15 residues. Trimming took 2 bases from V and 2 from J; bases not matched to a gene: 5. Germline V gene data show CDR1 as SGHRS and CDR2 as YFSETQ. The CDR3 region is CASSLGTRPQETQYF. For the CDR3, the DNA is TGCGCCAGCAGCTTAGGGACTAGACCTCAAGAGACCCAGTACTTC.

The genes are TRBV4-1 and TRBJ1-1; weak D call: TRBD1 (5 bases). Germline V gene lookup returns CDR1 MGHRA and CDR2 YSYEKL. V was clipped by 4 bases and J by 1 base, with 13 bases between them. The CDR3 length is 15 residues. As DNA, the CDR3 is TGCGCCAGCAGCCCCTTAGGGGTCACGAACACTGAAGCTTTCTTT. It encodes CASSPLGVTNTEAFF.

As regards this clone: At one boundary the junction diverges from the germline segment, which might be a read error. The chain employs TRBV28 and TRBJ1-6; TRBD1 might be the D (5 bases). Germline CDR1 and CDR2: MDHEN and SYDVKM. This CDR3 has 16 residues. The CDR3 DNA reads as TGTGCCAGCAGTCCCCAACCTAGCGGGACTAATTCACCCCTCCGCTTT. Protein product: CASSPQPSGTNSPLRF.

This rearrangement joins TRBV9 to TRBJ2-2; 12 nucleotides align to TRBD2. The germline V gene encodes CDR1 SGDLS and CDR2 YYNGEE. The trim removed 4 bases at V and 4 bases at J, leaving 5 bases unmatched. This CDR3 region has 16 residues. CDR3 in DNA: TGTGCCAGCAGCATACTAGCGGGGGGACCCACCGGGGAGCTGTTTTTT. Protein product: CASSILAGGPTGELFF.

This clone occurred a few times. This chain links TRBV7-9 with TRBJ1-1; the match to TRBD1 covers 7 bases. Trimming took 4 bases from V and 0 from J; bases not matched to a gene: 11. The length of the CDR3 is 17 residues. CDR1 and CDR2 (germline): SEHNR, FQNEAQ (reference sequence). In nucleotides, the CDR3 is TGTGCCAGCAGCTCATACCCGGGACAGTCGATGAACACTGAAGCTTTCTTT. Amino acid sequence: CASSSYPGQSMNTEAFF.

V is TRBV4-1 and J is TRBJ2-1; D gene uncertain. Germline V gene sequence: CDR1 MGHRA, CDR2 YSYEKL. CDR3 length: 14 residues. Trimming removed 5 bases at V and 6 bases at J, with 14 bases between. The CDR3, as DNA: TGCGCCAGCAGCTATCCCTCGGAAGGCAATGAGCAGTTCTTC. Translated, it gives CASSYPSEGNEQFF.

The chain combines TRBV5-5 with TRBJ1-4; D is perhaps TRBD1 (5 bases). V was cut by 4 bases and J by 0 bases, with 13 bases left in between. Germline V lookup: CDR1 SGHKS, CDR2 YYEKEE (reference sequence). The CDR3 extends over 16 amino acids. CDR3 protein: CASSNRSIATNEKLFF. The DNA for the CDR3 is TGTGCCAGCAGCAACAGGTCAATTGCAACTAATGAAAAACTGTTTTTT. Combining the CDR3 with reference TRBV5-5 and TRBJ1-4 gives the whole variable domain DAGVTQSPTHLIKTRGQQVTLRCSPISGHKSVSWYQQVLGQGPQFIFQYYEKEERGRGNFPDRFSARQFPNYSSELNVNALLLGDSALYLCASSNRSIATNEKLFFGSGTQLSVL.

V and J are TRBV29-1 and TRBJ1-4, with 10 bases that match TRBD1. Germline-derived CDR1 and CDR2 are SQVTM and ANQGSEA. The CDR3 has 14 amino acids. V was pared by 0 bases and J by 6 bases, with 1 base of the junction left unmatched. The CDR3 region is CSVEDGTGDEKLFF. DNA of the CDR3: TGCAGCGTTGAAGATGGGACAGGGGATGAAAAACTGTTTTTT.

This clone has a handful of counts. This rearrangement joins TRBV14 to TRBJ2-3, with TRBD2 identical over 12 bases. CDR3 length: 16 residues. V was pared by 4 bases and J by 0 bases, with 2 bases of the junction left unmatched. The V gene's germline CDR1 is SGHDN and CDR2 FVKESK. The CDR3 reads CASSRLAGASTDTQYF. CDR3 in DNA: TGTGCCAGCAGCCGACTAGCGGGGGCCAGCACAGATACGCAGTATTTT.

This clone has just one count. The chain is built from TRBV29-1 and TRBJ1-1; D is uncertain. CDR3 size: 12 residues. Germline CDR1 and CDR2: SQVTM and ANQGSEA. The ends were cut back, 3 bases at V and 0 bases at J, with 5 bases in the middle. The CDR3 DNA reads TGCAGCGTTGAGGGATTGAACACTGAAGCTTTCTTT. Protein: CSVEGLNTEAFF.

This chain connects TRBV12-1 to TRBJ2-2; TRBD1, the table's D call, was not compared with the DNA. TRBV12-1 is a known pseudogene. The length of the CDR3 is 16 residues. The CDR3 DNA sequence: TGTGCCAGCAGCTTTCGACAGTCCGCGAACACCGGGGAGCTGTTTTTT. Its protein is CASSFRQSANTGELFF.

This clone showed up just a few times. The CDR3 DNA is TGCGCCAGCAGCCAAGAGAGGAATCAGCCCCAGCATTTT. Translated, it gives CASSQERNQPQHF. The chain couples TRBV4-3 to TRBJ1-5; D gene ambiguous. Germline lookup yields CDR1 LGHNA and CDR2 YSLEER. There are 13 residues in the CDR3. The V end was cut by 0 bases, the J end by 4 bases, with 4 bases between.

V gene TRBV5-1 combines with J gene TRBJ2-3; 9 bases match TRBD1. V gave up 5 bases and J gave up 6 bases; unmatched junction bases: 13. Germline V gene lookup returns CDR1 SGHRS and CDR2 YFSETQ. This CDR3 is built from 16 residues. CDR3 DNA sequence: TGCGCCAGCAGAAACCCACAGGGGGCAACTTCGGATACGCAGTATTTT. Translated, it gives CASRNPQGATSDTQYF.